The clone carrying this T cell receptor beta chain came up once. This specimen comes from a study of blood T cells in healthy people across ages. CDR3 size: 12 residues. Trimming removed 3 bases from V and 9 bases from J, with 12 bases in between. Per the germline V gene, CDR1 is DFQATT and CDR2 is SNEGSKA (reference sequence). Alongside a J-beta primer mix, a sample-barcoded 5' primer served in a second PCR lasting roughly 7 to 11 cycles. TCRdb independently ran MiXCR on the 5' RACE reads; one entry per CDR3 protein. The data hold about 720,000 distinct CDR3 sequences, with roughly 25% observed a single time. Extraction of total RNA produced a minimum of 5 micrograms from each sample. The sample also formed part of further work on T cells of mothers and their children. In that study: Normalized overlap was always slightly, never significantly, higher in related than unrelated mother-child pairs.

The rearrangement uses TRBV20-1 and TRBJ2-4; possible D gene TRBD2, 6 bases. Sequencing was performed on blood. The receptor comes from a boy younger than 18 in good health. The CDR3 sequence: CSAREGTIIQYF. CDR3 bases: TGCAGTGCTAGGGAGGGGACCATCATTCAGTACTTC.